The 5 T cell receptor beta chains in this list originate from one sample, sequenced in a study of blood T cell repertoires in COVID-19 (dated by TCRdb to about 2020). The protocol used for the library was the immunoSEQ multiplex PCR assay. TCRdb carries this immuneACCESS record with in-frame sequences only. Its versions omit some clonotypes, under half of them owing to an unresolved V gene in the studies checked, with the rest unexplained. In this sample the table shows approximately 85,000 clones, more than 80% of which occur a single time. Of the sample, about 13% falls within the top ten clones. The sample taken for sequencing was peripheral blood. Receptors originate from a human donor in a cohort sampled during active COVID-19.

The gene calls are TRBV7-9 and TRBJ2-2; 10 positions match TRBD2. Trimming removed 7 bases from V and 6 bases from J; junction bases left unmatched: 8. The CDR3 spans 15 residues. Germline assignment: CDR1 SEHNR and CDR2 FQNEAQ (reference sequence). Here the CDR3 reads CASKTAGGLPGELFF. CDR3 nucleotides: TGTGCCAGCAAGACAGCGGGGGGGCTGCCCGGGGAGCTGTTTTTT.

By its share, this clone is medium-sized. V is TRBV3-1 (or the pseudogene TRBV3-2) and J is TRBJ1-2; D is perhaps TRBD1 (5 bases). The CDR3 sequence is 15 residues long. Germline V gene sequence: CDR1 LGHDT, CDR2 YNNKEL (reference sequence). The V end lost 4 bases, the J end lost 0 bases, and 12 bases lay between the germline ends. The chain's CDR3 is CASSRRGLPNYGYTF. The CDR3, as DNA: TGTGCCAGCAGCCGAAGGGGTCTTCCTAACTATGGCTACACCTTC.

CDR3: CASSLARQGTNEKLFF. The CDR3, as DNA: TGTGCCAGCAGCTTAGCCAGACAGGGGACTAATGAAAAACTGTTTTTT. The chain recombines TRBV7-2 with TRBJ1-4; 8 nucleotides agree with TRBD1. Losses at the gene ends were 0 bases for V and 2 bases for J; bases not matched to a gene: 2. Germline V gene lookup returns CDR1 SGHTA and CDR2 FQGNSA. The CDR3 loop spans 16 amino acids. Combining the CDR3 with reference TRBV7-2 and TRBJ1-4 gives the whole variable domain GAGVSQSPSNKVTEKGKDVELRCDPISGHTALYWYRQSLGQGLEFLIYFQGNSAPDKSGLPSDRFSAERTGGSVSTLTIQRTQQEDSAVYLCASSLARQGTNEKLFFGSGTQLSVL.

The genes are TRBV5-5 and TRBJ2-1; weak D call: TRBD1 (6 bases). CDR1 is SGHKS, CDR2 YYEKEE, per germline (reference sequence). The V end was cut by 4 bases, the J end by 1 base, with 18 bases between. This CDR3 is 17 amino acids long. The CDR3, as DNA: TGTGCCAGCAGCCTTGGACAGCCTTGGAATTCCTACAATGAGCAGTTCTTC. Protein sequence: CASSLGQPWNSYNEQFF.

The chain employs TRBV27 and TRBJ2-5; the D is unclear. The CDR3 runs 12 residues. Germline CDR1 is MNHEY and CDR2 is SMNVEV (reference sequence). V shed 5 bases and J shed 7 bases, with 11 bases lying between them. The CDR3 bases are TGTGCCAGCAGTAGACCGCCAGGGACCCAGTACTTC. Encoded protein: CASSRPPGTQYF.